This paragraph covers one T cell receptor beta chain sequence. Its antigen is not yet known. No base-level quality is on record; no much larger clone is a single base apart. The CDR3 regions of human TCRbeta chains were subjected to immunosequencing. The published analysis was carried out like this. Repertoire TCRs were matched against a reference library of SARS-CoV-2-specific TCRs generated with the MIRA antigen-specificity platform. Breadth was defined as the fraction of unique TCRs that were SARS-CoV-2-associated. Depth was defined as the fraction of total T cells that were SARS-CoV-2-associated. Using the MIRA data, every spike-specific TCR was mapped to the spike region that the TCR reacted to and assigned to either a CD4 or a CD8 class. Log10-transformed breadth and depth values were compared by one-way ANOVA with Sidak's multiple comparisons tests. The clones in this table, taken by TCRdb from immuneACCESS, are in-frame only. Not every clone is retained; where verified, under half of the shortfall comes from an unresolved V gene, and the cause of the rest is unknown. From that table come the V and J calls and clone size; the DNA was used to work out D and trimming. The sample records about 120,000 clones, around 85% of which are singletons. The top ten clones comprise roughly 2.4% of the sample.

The data derive from a study of T cell responses to AZD1222 COVID-19 vaccine (dated by TCRdb to the early 2020s). The study in broad terms: Because spike-specific TCR depth and breadth did not differ between the two schedules, AZD1222 recipients who got a second dose at roughly 4 weeks were pooled with those who got a second dose at roughly 12 weeks. A total of 230 to 250 trial participants underwent TCR sequencing, of whom some 200 had received two doses of AZD1222 and roughly 26 had received two doses of the MenACWY control vaccine. Trial participants were enrolled into age subgroups of 18-55, 56-69 and 70-plus years, which contained about 160, 30 and 59 TCR-sequenced participants, respectively. The investigation overall reported the following: A significant rise in spike-specific TCR breadth and depth was observed after two AZD1222 doses relative to day 0 and relative to MenACWY recipients. Because no day 14 peak-response samples were available, repertoires were characterized only after the peak T cell response. Vaccine-associated CD4 TCRs spanned the whole spike protein, with dominant responses in regions 160-218 and 743-854. Nearly half of unique spike-specific TCRs reportedly recognized epitopes outside regions mutated in the B.1.351 and B.1.1.7 variants. Conclusions about previously exposed vaccinees were limited because only six AZD1222 recipients were SARS-CoV-2 seropositive at baseline. The 56-69-year group was small, and its depth increase did not reach significance, likely because of low power. Most participants were white British and females outnumbered males, and the authors suggested that clonal diversity may have been underestimated.

The time point label here, explained by the study, means: baseline before first vaccination. The vaccinee samples were drawn from two UK trials, COV001 and COV002, one of which was a single-blind randomized controlled phase 2/3 trial testing AZD1222 (ChAdOx1 nCoV-19) in healthy adults. Trial participant PBMC samples were collected at day 0 and day 28 after the second dose for TCRbeta chain sequencing. From the cysteine up to the phenylalanine, the CDR3 has a length of 14 residues. Solely the CDR3 DNA is kept, with 42 bases framed from the first base. Relative to germline, V is 3 bases shorter and J is 8 bases shorter, with 13 bases between their ends. Based on the germline V gene (reference sequence), the CDR1 and CDR2 sequences are LNHDA and SQIVND.

This clonotype originated in an adult in good health. The sample in question was peripheral blood, obtained on day 0 of AZD1222 vaccination. In this chain, TRBV19 is recombined with TRBJ2-2; the D gene assignment is ambiguous. The CDR3 protein is CASSMVFGPGELFF. Here is the DNA: TGTGCCAGTAGTATGGTGTTTGGGCCTGGGGAGCTGTTTTTT. Here the CDR3 is joined to the reference TRBV19 and TRBJ2-2 genes, and the full variable domain is: DGGITQSPKYLFRKEGQNVTLSCEQNLNHDAMYWYRQDPGQGLRLIYYSQIVNDFQKGDIAEGYSVSREKKESFPLTVTSAQKNPTAFYLCASSMVFGPGELFFGEGSRLTVL.